This T cell receptor beta chain was sequenced in a study of T-cell reconstitution after alpha-beta-depleted transplantation in children. Findings and caveats of the study: After transplant, at about two months, alpha-beta T cells were reportedly derived from several hundred expanded graft clones.

Concerning this clonotype: As yet, its antigen is unknown.

V gave up 4 bases and J gave up 9 bases; unmatched junction bases: 14. CDR1 and CDR2 (germline): LGHNA, YNFKEQ. This CDR3 spans 15 amino acids. A library of TCRbeta sequences, prepared with unique molecular identifiers, was generated. TCRdb ran MiXCR on the PCR reads and lists one entry per CDR3 protein. The table has around 600,000 distinct CDR3 sequences, under 30% seen once; the top ten hold around an eighth. This specimen consisted of PBMCs, mostly from graft donor cells, obtained 360 days after TCRalphabeta/CD19-depleted stem cell transplant. The chain is built from TRBV4-2 and TRBJ1-2, with 7 positions matching TRBD1. This TCR derives from a boy under two years old who had a stem cell transplant for acute myeloid leukemia, so the T cells may come from the graft donor. The CDR3: CASSLHGTASRSYTF. The CDR3 DNA follows: TGTGCCAGCAGCCTCCACGGGACAGCCTCTAGGAGCTACACCTTC.